The rows below give T cell receptor beta chains drawn from one sample of a study of T cells after yellow fever vaccination. MiXCR was run by TCRdb on the 5' RACE reads, yielding one entry per CDR3 protein. The table includes some 97,000 distinct CDR3 sequences, under 7% detected once. Sequences were derived from CD8+ T cells sorted from PBMCs, sampled 10 days after the yellow fever booster vaccination. The receptors derive from a young man who received the YFV17D yellow fever vaccine. CDR3s leave out the opening cysteine and the closing phenylalanine or tryptophan.

j_call	v_call	cdr3_aa
TRBJ1-2	TRBV27	ASSSYRGNYGYT
TRBJ2-1	TRBV19	ASSIVAEAEQF
TRBJ2-1	TRBV6-2/TRBV6-3	ASSYDTSGGRVNEQF
TRBJ2-6	TRBV4-1	ASSAPGGGANVLT
TRBJ2-7	TRBV12-3/TRBV12-4	ASSRDSAYEQY
TRBJ1-1	TRBV19	ASSIPGIYTEAF
TRBJ2-1	TRBV12-3/TRBV12-4	ASVPQSSGGTQPFNEQF
TRBJ1-3	TRBV4-2	ASSLSKPPSYLNTIY
TRBJ2-3	TRBV10-2	ASSGIGGDTQY
TRBJ1-1	TRBV2	ASRAGANTEAF